The clone carrying this T cell receptor (beta chain) has just a few counts. The record originates from a study of T cells in Graves' hyperthyroidism and ophthalmopathy. This CDR3 comprises 16 residues. V gave up 4 bases and J gave up 0 bases, with 14 bases separating them. Per germline, CDR1 MGHRA and CDR2 YSYEKL. Amplification of TCR beta CDR3 regions was performed using RNA transcripts as template. HTBI primers were the set used in a first-round RT-PCR of the TCR CDR3. TCRdb redid the calling of the multiplex PCR reads with MiXCR, one entry per CDR3 protein. The sample carries around 500,000 distinct CDR3 sequences, more than 15% recorded once. The PBMCs were sourced from fresh peripheral blood (about 10 ml).

What was sequenced was blood. This chain joins TRBV4-1 and TRBJ2-3; a possible D gene is TRBD2 (6 bases). The source of this sequence is a woman younger than 45 with Graves' ophthalmopathy. This chain's CDR3 is CASSLRGGGSTDTQYF. The CDR3 bases are TGCGCCAGCAGCCTCCGGGGAGGAGGGAGCACAGATACGCAGTATTTT.